The entry that follows covers one T cell receptor (beta chain) sequence. Its specificity is unknown. A much more abundant neighbour one base away suggests this may be a read error. This entry is derived from a study of T cells in Graves' hyperthyroidism and ophthalmopathy. Points from the study as a whole: Most expanded thyroid clonotypes above 0.001 recurred in blood.

TCR beta CDR3 sequences were amplified from RNA transcripts. The HTBI primer set drove a first-round RT-PCR of the TCR CDR3. TCRdb itself ran the multiplex PCR reads through MiXCR, one entry per CDR3 protein. The sample lists hundreds of thousands of distinct CDR3 sequences; around 15% were seen once. The germline gives CDR1 LGHDT, CDR2 YNNKEL (reference sequence). V lost 5 bases, J lost 4 bases, and 17 bases lay in between. The length of the CDR3 is 15 residues. The sequence came from a woman in her thirties or forties with Graves' ophthalmopathy. The sequencing sample was made of blood. This chain uses TRBV3-1 with TRBJ2-5, with D perhaps matching TRBD1 (6 bases). The CDR3 DNA sequence: TGTGCCAGCAGCGAAAACCAGGGGTTGAGAGAGACCCAGTACTTC. Translation: CASSENQGLRETQYF.